The next 17 T cell receptor beta chains were all read from a single sample in a study of human T cells and chemical hapten exposure. Time point: patch test 1, 2 weeks after DPC sensitization. Treatment specified: therapeutic diphenylcyclopropenone sensitization with weekly scalp DPC. TCRdb processed the RACE reads anew with MiXCR; each CDR3 protein has one entry. The sample yields fewer than 500,000 distinct CDR3 sequences, roughly 5% seen once. Specimen: whole blood, collected in connection with sensitization to the hapten diphenylcyclopropenone (DPC). The receptors were gathered from a woman aged 45-65 years with alopecia areata. Some clones in this sample may be carry-over from other donors' samples.

The rearrangement uses TRBV9 and TRBJ2-3; 7 nucleotides agree with TRBD2. CDR3 length: 14 residues. The V gene end was trimmed by 0 bases and the J gene end by 4 bases; junction bases not matched to a gene: 2. The germline V gene has CDR1 SGDLS and CDR2 YYNGEE. This CDR3 is CASSVVSGADTQYF. CDR3 nucleotides: TGTGCCAGCAGCGTAGTGAGCGGGGCAGATACGCAGTATTTT.

V usage is TRBV9 and J usage is TRBJ2-1, with no clear D. CDR1 and CDR2 (germline): SGDLS, YYNGEE. This CDR3 is 14 amino acids long. V lost 0 bases, J lost 9 bases, and 13 bases lay in between. DNA of the CDR3: TGTGCCAGCAGCGTAGCCCCGGTTAACGCTGAGCAGTTCTTC. Protein: CASSVAPVNAEQFF.

This clonotype was recorded many times. The gene calls are TRBV5-1 and TRBJ2-5; 8 nucleotides align to TRBD2. CDR3 length equals 16 residues. CDR1 is SGHRS, CDR2 YFSETQ, per germline. Trimming removed 2 bases from V and 4 bases from J; junction bases left unmatched: 10. CDR3 protein: CASSLRRAGALETQYF. Written as DNA, the CDR3 is TGCGCCAGCAGCTTAAGAAGAGCGGGGGCCTTAGAGACCCAGTACTTC.

The gene calls are TRBV28 and TRBJ1-3; D is ambiguous. The CDR3 sequence is 14 residues long. From germline, CDR1 is MDHEN and CDR2 SYDVKM. V lost 3 bases, J lost 4 bases, and 10 bases lay in between. DNA for the CDR3: TGTGCCAGCAGTTTGAGTGGCGACGGAAACACCATATATTTT. It codes for CASSLSGDGNTIYF.

This clonotype was counted a few times. The chain carries TRBV5-1 and TRBJ2-5; D is undetermined. V gave up 0 bases and J gave up 2 bases, with 11 bases separating them. This CDR3 has 15 residues. The germline V gene has CDR1 SGHRS and CDR2 YFSETQ. The CDR3 bases are TGCGCCAGCAGCTTGGGACCAAACCAGCAAGAGACCCAGTACTTC. Translating gives CASSLGPNQQETQYF.

This clonotype was observed at least ten times. The genes are TRBV3-1 and TRBJ2-5; 7 nucleotides match TRBD1. CDR3 length equals 13 residues. CDR1 is LGHDT, CDR2 YNNKEL, per germline (reference sequence). V dropped 4 bases and J dropped 5; count of bases not matched to a gene: 4. Here the CDR3 reads CASSRQGSETQYF. Written as DNA, the CDR3 is TGTGCCAGCAGCCGACAGGGAAGTGAGACCCAGTACTTC.

This clonotype was observed at least ten times. The rearrangement links TRBV13 to TRBJ2-1, with 12 bases that match TRBD1. The CDR3 sequence is 15 residues long. Germline-derived CDR1 and CDR2 are PRHDT and FYEKMQ (reference sequence). V lost 5 bases and J lost 7; bases outside the gene matches: 6. This CDR3 is CASSAGTGGRNEQFF. In DNA, the CDR3 is TGTGCCAGCAGCGCCGGGACAGGGGGCAGGAATGAGCAGTTCTTC.

This clonotype was detected many times. The chain is built from TRBV12-5 and TRBJ1-1, with 7 bases matching TRBD1. This CDR3 has 16 amino acids. Germline V gene lookup returns CDR1 LGHNT and CDR2 FRNRAP. The ends lost 4 bases at V and 0 bases at J; junction bases unmatched: 8. CDR3 sequence reads: CASGSTPQGVNTEAFF. The CDR3 nucleotides read TGTGCTAGTGGTTCTACCCCCCAGGGGGTGAACACTGAAGCTTTCTTT.

This clonotype was found a few times. This chain connects TRBV7-8 to TRBJ2-7, with 10 bases matching TRBD1. This CDR3 is built from 17 residues. V shed 1 base, J shed 4 bases, and the junction held 10 bases outside the gene matches. CDR1 and CDR2 (germline): SGHVS, FQNEAQ. The DNA for the CDR3 is TGTGCCAGCAGCTTAGGCAGTAGGGGACAGGGGTTGTACGAGCAGTACTTC. Its translation: CASSLGSRGQGLYEQYF.

This clonotype was recorded a few times. V usage is TRBV18 and J usage is TRBJ2-3; D is undetermined. Deletions cut 2 bases from V and 0 bases from J, with 9 bases between. This CDR3 is built from 15 residues. The germline gives CDR1 KGHSH, CDR2 LQKENI. CDR3 DNA sequence: TGTGCCAGCTCACCAATCAGTCTTAGCACAGATACGCAGTATTTT. Amino acids: CASSPISLSTDTQYF.

This clonotype occurred many times. V is TRBV7-2 and J is TRBJ1-1; a possible D gene is TRBD1 (6 bases). This CDR3 region has 16 residues. The germline V gene has CDR1 SGHTA and CDR2 FQGNSA. V lost 5 bases and J 1 base, leaving 17 bases between the germline ends. CDR3 sequence: CASSLLGSGENTEAFF. In nucleotides, the CDR3 is TGTGCCAGCAGCCTCTTAGGTTCAGGGGAGAACACTGAAGCTTTCTTT.

J is TRBJ1-1 and V is TRBV6-4; possibly TRBD1 for D (5 bases). CDR1 and CDR2 (germline): MRHNA, SNTAGT. Trimming pared 6 bases from V and 1 base from J, leaving 9 bases between. The CDR3 sequence is 13 residues long. This CDR3 reads CASRTQGNTEAFF. CDR3 DNA sequence: TGTGCCAGCAGAACTCAGGGGAACACTGAAGCTTTCTTT.

This chain links TRBV20-1 with TRBJ2-1, with 8 bases matching TRBD2. V shed 5 bases and J 8 bases; nucleotides not matched to a gene: 11. Germline loops: CDR1 DFQATT, CDR2 SNEGSKA (reference sequence). There are 14 residues in the CDR3. CDR3 residues: CSASSGRGDYEQFF. The CDR3 coding sequence is TGCAGTGCTTCGAGCGGGAGAGGAGACTATGAGCAGTTCTTC.

There are many counts of this clonotype. This chain joins TRBV29-1 and TRBJ2-2; tentative D call: TRBD2 (6 bases). Germline V gene data show CDR1 as SQVTM and CDR2 as ANQGSEA. The CDR3 runs to 13 residues. With 1 base removed from V and 6 bases from J, the gap between germline ends came to 9 bases. This CDR3 is CSVEGWGAGELFF. CDR3 DNA: TGCAGCGTTGAAGGTTGGGGGGCCGGGGAGCTGTTTTTT.

This clonotype was seen a handful of times. The CDR3 bases are TGTGCCAGCAGTTCACAGGGGGCAGACCAAGAGACCCAGTACTTC. Protein: CASSSQGADQETQYF. V gene TRBV12-3 or TRBV12-4 combines with J gene TRBJ2-5; TRBD1 agrees at 9 bases. CDR3 size: 15 residues. V trimming: 4 bases; J trimming: 0 bases; junction bases outside the gene matches: 3.

This clonotype was picked up many times. V gene TRBV29-1 combines with J gene TRBJ1-1; D perhaps matches TRBD1 (5 bases). V lost 3 bases and J lost 6, with 8 bases in between. In germline, CDR1 is SQVTM, CDR2 ANQGSEA. This CDR3 is built from 11 residues. CDR3 sequence reads: CSVDGGAEAFF. CDR3 coding DNA: TGCAGCGTTGACGGGGGTGCTGAAGCTTTCTTT. Together with reference TRBV29-1 and TRBJ1-1, the CDR3 gives the full variable domain: SAVISQKPSRDICQRGTSLTIQCQVDSQVTMMFWYRQQPGQSLTLIATANQGSEATYESGFVIDKFPISRPNLTFSTLTVSNMSPEDSSIYLCSVDGGAEAFFGQGTRLTVV.

The table lists this clonotype with many counts. The rearrangement uses TRBV20-1 and TRBJ2-7; D is possibly TRBD1 (6 bases). The V gene's germline CDR1 is DFQATT and CDR2 SNEGSKA (reference sequence). Trimming took off 0 bases at V and 6 bases at J, with 12 bases between the two ends. The length of the CDR3 is 13 residues. This CDR3 reads CSARDRGTIEQYF. As DNA, the CDR3 is TGCAGTGCTAGAGATAGGGGGACGATCGAGCAGTACTTC.